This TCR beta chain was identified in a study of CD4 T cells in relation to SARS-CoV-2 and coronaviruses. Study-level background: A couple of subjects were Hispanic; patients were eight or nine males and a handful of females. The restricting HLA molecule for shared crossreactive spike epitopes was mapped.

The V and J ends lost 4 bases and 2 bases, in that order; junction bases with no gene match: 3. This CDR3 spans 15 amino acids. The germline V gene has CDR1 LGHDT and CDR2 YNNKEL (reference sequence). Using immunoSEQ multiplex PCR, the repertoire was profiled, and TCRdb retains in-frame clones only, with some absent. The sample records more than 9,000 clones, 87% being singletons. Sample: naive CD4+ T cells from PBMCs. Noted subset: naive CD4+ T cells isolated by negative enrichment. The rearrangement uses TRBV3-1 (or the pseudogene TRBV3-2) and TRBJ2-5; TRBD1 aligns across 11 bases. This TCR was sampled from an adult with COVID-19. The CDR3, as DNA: TGTGCCAGCAGCCCTCGGGACAGGGGGCAAGAGACCCAGTACTTC. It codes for CASSPRDRGQETQYF.